This passage covers 20 T cell receptor beta chains from one sample sequenced in a study of read filtering for tumor transcriptome and immune sequencing. From roughly 390 ng of RNA, a library with molecular barcoded alpha/delta and beta/gamma adaptors was made. TCRdb re-called the reads through MiXCR, storing one row per CDR3 protein. This repertoire shows about 50,000 distinct CDR3 sequences, 15% to 20% found once; its top ten account for over 35%. Sample: a population of CD138-negative cells sorted from bone marrow. Receptors were obtained from a donor at least 40 years old with multiple myeloma.

CDR3 in DNA: TGTGCCAGCAGCTTGGGGTCTTACAATGAGCAGTACTTC. It codes for CASSLGSYNEQYF. V and J are TRBV11-2 and TRBJ2-1, with D unclear. The assigned J gene may be wrong: the sequence end matches TRBJ2-7 better. The CDR3 runs to 13 residues. CDR1 SGHAT and CDR2 FQNNGV come from the germline V gene.

The chain links TRBV7-2 to TRBJ2-7; D uncertain. CDR1 and CDR2 from the germline V gene are SGHTA and FQGNSA. Trimming took 1 base from V and 9 from J, leaving 16 bases between them. The CDR3 totals 14 residues. CDR3 in amino acids: CASSLEGLLMWQYF. In DNA form, the CDR3 reads TGTGCCAGCAGCTTAGAAGGGCTTTTGATGTGGCAGTACTTC.

The rearrangement uses TRBV4-3 and TRBJ2-1, with 7 bases fitting TRBD1. Germline CDR1 is LGHNA and CDR2 is YSLEER. The J segment lost 3 bases and the V segment lost 3 bases, leaving 8 bases of the junction unmatched. The length of the CDR3 is 16 residues. CDR3 sequence (DNA): TGCGCCAGCAGCCATCAAAGACAGGGCATCTACAATGAGCAGTTCTTC. Translation: CASSHQRQGIYNEQFF.

The chain employs TRBV7-2 and TRBJ1-3; D is unclear. Trimming shortened V by 5 bases and J by 2 bases, and 10 bases separated the two germline ends. Germline CDR1 SGHTA, CDR2 FQGNSA. CDR3 length: 14 residues. The CDR3 DNA reads as TGTGCCAGCAGCATGCAGATTGCTGGAAACACCATATATTTT. It codes for CASSMQIAGNTIYF. The full variable domain, with the rest looked up from reference TRBV7-2 and TRBJ1-3, is GAGVSQSPSNKVTEKGKDVELRCDPISGHTALYWYRQSLGQGLEFLIYFQGNSAPDKSGLPSDRFSAERTGGSVSTLTIQRTQQEDSAVYLCASSMQIAGNTIYFGEGSWLTVV.

Turning to this clonotype: A much larger clone is a single base away; this may be a read error. J is TRBJ1-5 and V is TRBV12-3 or TRBV12-4, with D possibly TRBD1 on 6 matching bases. The length of the CDR3 is 15 residues. CDR3 bases: TGTGCCAGCAGTTTAGACGGGATGGGGGGCCAGCCCCAGCGTTTT. The encoded protein is CASSLDGMGGQPQRF.

The DNA of the CDR3 is TGTGCCAGCAGCTTCATAGGGGCAAAGGGTCAGCCCCAGCATTTT. It yields the protein CASSFIGAKGQPQHF. This chain joins TRBV5-5 and TRBJ1-5, with D perhaps TRBD1 (5 bases). The CDR3 has 15 amino acids. CDR1 is SGHKS and CDR2 is YYEKEE in the germline V gene (reference sequence). The V end was cut by 2 bases, the J end by 6 bases, with 15 bases between.

On this clonotype: A far larger clone lies a single base away; this is likely a read error. V is TRBV7-2 and J is TRBJ2-3; D gene uncertain. The V and J ends lost 2 bases and 2 bases respectively, with 11 bases between them. Germline V gives CDR1 SGHTA, CDR2 FQGNSA. The CDR3 sequence is 15 residues long. The CDR3 reads CASSLSTAFTDTQYF. In DNA form, the CDR3 reads TGTGCCAGCAGCTTAAGTACCGCCTTCACAGATACGCAGTATTTT.

This sequence joins TRBV4-3 and TRBJ2-7, with TRBD2 matching 10 bases. The germline V gene has CDR1 LGHNA and CDR2 YSLEER. The CDR3 is 15 residues long. The J segment lost 5 bases and the V segment lost 3 bases, leaving 7 bases of the junction unmatched. The CDR3 protein is CASSQAAGGSHEQYF. The CDR3, as DNA: TGCGCCAGCAGCCAGGCAGCGGGGGGGAGCCACGAGCAGTACTTC.

The rearrangement joins TRBV7-8 to TRBJ2-7; the D call may be TRBD1 or TRBD2 (5 bases each). The length of the CDR3 is 15 residues. Germline CDR1 is SGHVS and CDR2 is FQNEAQ. V was clipped by 3 bases and J by 4 bases, with 16 bases between them. Here the CDR3 reads CASSFYGTDSYEQYF. The CDR3 DNA is TGTGCCAGCAGCTTCTACGGGACGGACTCTTACGAGCAGTACTTC.

The rearrangement joins TRBV19 to TRBJ1-5; tentatively, D is TRBD1 (6 bases). The CDR3 has 15 amino acids. V lost 3 bases, J lost 6 bases, and 15 bases lay in between. CDR1 and CDR2 (germline): LNHDA, SQIVND (reference sequence). As DNA, the CDR3 is TGTGCCAGTAGTATTCTAAAGGGGGTCACTCAGCCCCAGCATTTT. It is translated as CASSILKGVTQPQHF.

V gene TRBV7-9 combines with J gene TRBJ2-3; 9 bases map to TRBD1. The V segment lost 6 bases and the J segment 4 bases; nucleotides outside the gene matches: 5. The CDR3 is 14 amino acids. CDR1 and CDR2 from the germline V gene are SEHNR and FQNEAQ (reference sequence). CDR3 sequence (DNA): TGTGCCAGCAGGACCGGGACAGGGTCAGATACGCAGTATTTT. This sequence encodes CASRTGTGSDTQYF.

This clonotype showed up many times. The J gene is TRBJ2-1, the V gene TRBV6-2 or TRBV6-3, with D unclear. The germline V gene encodes CDR1 MNHEY and CDR2 SVGEGT. Trimming pared 3 bases from V and 8 bases from J, leaving 5 bases between. The CDR3 runs 11 residues. The CDR3 is CASSYFYEQFF. In DNA form, the CDR3 reads TGTGCCAGCAGTTATTTTTATGAGCAGTTCTTC.

In the case of this clonotype: A much bigger clone sits one base away, suggesting this may be a read error. The chain joins TRBV12-3 or TRBV12-4 to TRBJ2-2, with D tentatively TRBD2 (5 bases). This CDR3 has 13 residues. DNA for the CDR3: TGTGCCAGCAGTAACCCTTTTACCGGGGAGCTGTCTTTT. Translation: CASSNPFTGELSF.

By proportion, this clonotype is medium-sized. V is TRBV29-1 and J is TRBJ2-1, with D perhaps TRBD2 (5 bases). Trimming stripped 4 bases from V and 8 bases from J, with 12 bases between. The length of the CDR3 is 12 residues. Germline lookup yields CDR1 SQVTM and CDR2 ANQGSEA. CDR3 DNA: TGCAGCGTTGCCGGGAACGGCTATGAGCAGTTCTTC. The encoded protein is CSVAGNGYEQFF.

Only a few counts were recorded for this clonotype. The gene calls are TRBV5-4 and TRBJ2-2; 11 bases are shared with TRBD2. Looked up from germline, CDR1 is SGHNT and CDR2 is YYREEE (reference sequence). The CDR3 is 16 residues long. V dropped 0 bases and J dropped 4; count of bases not matched to a gene: 2. CDR3 in amino acids: CASSLAGLAGTGELFF. Here the CDR3 DNA reads TGTGCCAGCAGCTTGGCCGGACTAGCGGGCACCGGGGAGCTGTTTTTT.

This clonotype appeared many times. This CDR3 is missing its conserved last phenylalanine or tryptophan, likely due to a read error. V and J are TRBV20-1 and TRBJ2-1; the D gene is possibly TRBD1 (5 bases). The CDR3 has 13 residues. Per the germline V gene, CDR1 is DFQATT and CDR2 is SNEGSKA (reference sequence). Trimming left V 3 bases short and J 4 bases short, with 10 bases between. CDR3 residues: CSARGRTYNEQFL. CDR3 DNA: TGCAGTGCTAGGGGAAGGACATACAATGAGCAGTTCCTC.

Notes on this clonotype: A clone one base away is much larger, so this may be a read error. The chain uses TRBV20-1 and TRBJ1-1; 9 bases are shared with TRBD1. The germline V gene encodes CDR1 DFQATT and CDR2 SNEGSKA (reference sequence). CDR3 length: 13 amino acids. The CDR3 DNA reads as TGCGGTGCCACGGACAGGGGAGGGACTGAAGCTTTCTTT. Translating it yields CGATDRGGTEAFF.

V usage is TRBV29-1 and J usage is TRBJ1-3; D is unresolved. Germline-derived CDR1 and CDR2 are SQVTM and ANQGSEA. V lost 7 bases and J 0 bases, leaving 7 bases between the germline ends. CDR3 size: 12 residues. The CDR3 protein is CSARASGNTIYF. DNA of the CDR3: TGCAGCGCAAGAGCCTCTGGAAACACCATATATTTT.

This clonotype was recorded at least ten times. The chain couples TRBV7-2 to TRBJ2-3, with 9 bases matching TRBD2. CDR3 length: 17 amino acids. CDR1 and CDR2 (germline): SGHTA, FQGNSA. The V and J ends lost 1 base and 0 bases, in that order; junction bases with no gene match: 5. CDR3 in DNA: TGTGCCAGCAGCTTAGGTCCTAGCGGGGTTAGCACAGATACGCAGTATTTT. Translation gives CASSLGPSGVSTDTQYF.

Concerning this clonotype: Its ends do not fully match the called genes, so a read error is possible. This chain joins TRBV20-1 and TRBJ2-7; the D is unclear. CDR3 size: 12 residues. Per the germline V gene, CDR1 is DFQATT and CDR2 is SNEGSKA (reference sequence). The CDR3 DNA sequence: TGCAGTGCTAGTTCACAGTCCTACGAGCAGCACTTC. Its protein is CSASSQSYEQHF.